A selection of T cell receptor beta chains follows, all from one sample in a study of breast tumors, draining lymph nodes, adjacent tissues. Each CDR3 protein is one row after TCRdb ran MiXCR on the multiplex PCR reads. The sample yields 270,000 or so distinct CDR3 sequences, 30% to 35% seen once. Sequenced sample: axillary lymph node tissue. The receptors here all came from a female donor with breast cancer. Some clones in this sample may be carry-over from other donors' samples. Each CDR3 is given with its conserved first and last residue. D genes are given only for firm matches. A clone size is listed for some rows: how often the clone was seen (once, few, many), or a class if it is expanded.

>TRBV7-9|TRBJ1-2|.|many
CASSLESTGDYGYTF
TGTGCCAGCAGCTTAGAGTCGACAGGAGACTATGGCTACACCTTC
>TRBV20-1|TRBJ2-5|TRBD1|many
CSASPGQNQETQYF
TGCAGTGCTTCGCCGGGACAGAACCAAGAGACCCAGTACTTC
>TRBV6-1|TRBJ2-1|.|few
CASSSGPSPYNEQFF
TGTGCCAGCAGTTCAGGGCCTTCCCCCTACAATGAGCAGTTCTTC
>TRBV30|TRBJ2-1|TRBD2|few
CAWIAGTSAYNEQFF
TGTGCCTGGATAGCCGGGACTAGCGCTTACAATGAGCAGTTCTTC
>TRBV4-3|TRBJ2-4|.|few
CASSQAGNRDEIQYF
TGCGCCAGCAGCCAAGCCGGGAACAGGGACGAGATTCAGTACTTC
>TRBV10-3|TRBJ2-7|TRBD1|many
CAIGQVYEQYF
TGTGCCATTGGACAGGTTTACGAGCAGTACTTC
>TRBV5-1|TRBJ2-1|TRBD2|many
CASRLAGDLYNEQFF
TGCGCCAGCAGACTAGCGGGCGACCTTTACAATGAGCAGTTCTTC
>TRBV24-1|TRBJ2-4|.|many
CATRGPGDIQYF
TGTGCCACCAGAGGGCCGGGAGACATTCAGTACTTC
>TRBV6-4|TRBJ2-1|TRBD2|few
CASSAISGSLYNEQFF
TGTGCCAGCAGTGCCATCAGCGGGAGTCTGTACAATGAGCAGTTCTTC
>TRBV7-8|TRBJ2-5|.|many
CASSVRTAQETQYF
TGTGCCAGCAGCGTAAGGACAGCACAAGAGACCCAGTACTTC
>TRBV25-1|TRBJ1-2|TRBD1|many
CASSELGQNYGYTF
TGTGCCAGCAGTGAACTGGGACAGAACTATGGCTACACCTTC
>TRBV6-2/TRBV6-3|TRBJ1-1|TRBD1|.
CASSPPQGGNTEAFF
TGTGCCAGCAGTCCACCCCAGGGGGGGAACACTGAAGCTTTCTTT
>TRBV7-9|TRBJ1-5|.|.
CASSQNAGGNQPQHF
TGTGCCAGCAGCCAGAACGCAGGTGGCAATCAGCCCCAGCATTTT
>TRBV3-2|TRBJ2-2|.|few
CASRRTRDREGTGELFF
TGTGCCAGCAGACGTACCCGGGACAGGGAGGGGACCGGGGAGCTGTTTTTT
>TRBV4-3|TRBJ1-3|TRBD1|many
CASSQDGRGHGNTIYF
TGCGCCAGCAGCCAAGATGGCAGGGGGCATGGAAACACCATATATTTT
>TRBV6-2/TRBV6-3|TRBJ1-5|TRBD1|few
CATGTGGDSNQPQHF
TGTGCCACAGGGACAGGGGGCGATAGCAATCAGCCCCAGCATTTT
>TRBV4-3|TRBJ2-3|.|many
CASSQRFAGAGDTQYF
TGCGCCAGCAGCCAGAGATTCGCGGGGGCGGGAGATACGCAGTATTTT
>TRBV20-1|TRBJ2-6|.|many
CSANGVNSGANVLTF
TGCAGTGCTAATGGCGTCAACTCTGGGGCCAACGTCCTGACTTTC
>TRBV27|TRBJ2-7|.|.
CASSLSPASYEQYF
TGTGCCAGCAGTTTATCGCCAGCGTCCTACGAGCAGTACTTC
>TRBV19|TRBJ2-2|.|many
CASTVKATGELFF
TGTGCCAGTACCGTGAAGGCAACCGGGGAGCTGTTTTTT
>TRBV7-6|TRBJ1-6|.|many
CASSPGGGKKSSYNSPLHF
TGTGCCAGCAGCCCGGGAGGGGGGAAAAAGAGCTCCTATAATTCACCCCTCCACTTT
>TRBV24-1|TRBJ1-3|.|.
CATQREDARYF
TGTGCCACCCAGCGGGAGGACGCCAGATATTTT
>TRBV20-1|TRBJ2-1|.|once
CSAGSSYNEPFF
TGCAGTGCCGGGAGCTCCTACAATGAGCCGTTCTTC
>TRBV10-1|TRBJ2-3|.|many
CASSEDLTDTQYF
TGCGCCAGCAGTGAAGACCTCACAGATACGCAGTATTTT
>TRBV5-1|TRBJ2-1|.|many
CASSLLRGTRDNEQFF
TGCGCCAGCAGCTTGCTGCGCGGGACAAGAGACAATGAGCAGTTCTTC
>TRBV29-1|TRBJ2-5|.|.
CSVRPPRADAQEAQYF
TGCAGCGTTCGACCCCCGCGGGCCGACGCTCAAGAGGCCCAGTACTTC
>TRBV4-1|TRBJ1-5|TRBD1|many
CASSQEWDRGGQPQHF
TGCGCCAGCAGCCAAGAATGGGACAGGGGTGGACAGCCCCAGCATTTT
>TRBV5-1|TRBJ2-7|.|many
CASSPAGSSSYEQYF
TGCGCCAGCAGCCCGGCGGGCTCGAGCTCCTACGAGCAGTACTTC
>TRBV29-1|TRBJ1-3|.|.
CSVEGGSSGNTIYF
TGCAGCGTTGAGGGGGGGAGCTCTGGAAACACCATATATTTT
>TRBV7-9|TRBJ1-5|.|.
CASSLWEGQETQHF
TGTGCCAGCAGCTTATGGGAGGGCCAAGAGACCCAGCATTTT
>TRBV11-1|TRBJ2-7|.|many
CASSSPEGPYEQYF
TGTGCCAGCAGCTCACCCGAGGGCCCCTACGAGCAGTACTTC
>TRBV12-5|TRBJ2-7|TRBD2|many
CASGLGLAGVEQYF
TGTGCTAGTGGTTTGGGACTAGCGGGAGTCGAGCAGTACTTC
>TRBV14|TRBJ2-2|.|.
CASSQHSLGEPFF
TGTGCCAGCAGCCAACATTCCCTTGGGGAGCCGTTTTTT
>TRBV2|TRBJ2-2|TRBD1|.
CVSSEAGTGRPTGELFF
TGTGTCAGCAGTGAAGCGGGGACAGGGCGACCCACCGGGGAGCTGTTCTTT
>TRBV7-6|TRBJ1-5|TRBD1|many
CASSLGTGGGQPQHF
TGTGCCAGCAGCTTAGGGACAGGGGGCGGACAGCCCCAGCATTTT
>TRBV6-1|TRBJ2-1|.|few
CASSELAGASYNEQFF
TGTGCCAGCAGTGAATTGGCGGGGGCCTCCTACAATGAGCAGTTCTTC
>TRBV19|TRBJ2-5|.|.
CASSINAPGRMKETQSF
TGTGCCAGTAGTATAAATGCTCCAGGGAGGATGAAAGAGACCCAGTCCTTC